This TCR beta chain derives from a study of shared clonotypes between healthy human individuals. Overall study results and limits: Clonotypes that were shared across a handful of donors made up 4.5% to 5% of naive CD4 clonotypes.

Libraries were prepared by immunoSEQ multiplex PCR; TCRdb keeps only in-frame clonotypes and omits some of them. This table holds around 550,000 clones, approximately 95% found once. As regards this clone: Its antigen is as yet unknown.

V lost 6 bases to trimming and J lost 2 bases, with 14 bases between them. This CDR3 is built from 14 residues. The germline CDR1 and CDR2 sequences are MDHEN and SYDVKM. The receptor comes from a woman aged 30 to 39 in good health. The rearrangement joins TRBV28 to TRBJ2-7, with D tentatively TRBD1 (7 bases). The sequenced sample consisted of naive CD4+ T cells sorted from blood. Noted subset: CD45RA+ positively selected. CDR3 bases: TGTGCCAGCAGGGTGACAGGGAGGACCTACGAGCAGTACTTC. It translates to CASRVTGRTYEQYF.